The 16 T cell receptor beta chains below come from one sample, sequenced in a study of blood T cell repertoires in COVID-19. Sequencing was performed with immunoSEQ multiplex PCR; in TCRdb, only in-frame clones are kept and a portion is missing. The sample consists of 450,000 to 500,000 clones, roughly 85% of them appearing once. The specimen was peripheral blood. Every receptor here comes from a human donor in a cohort sampled during active COVID-19.

J is TRBJ2-5 and V is TRBV2; 9 bases align to TRBD2. Germline CDR1 reads SNHLY; CDR2 reads FYNNEI. Trimming at V came to 4 bases and at J to 1 base, leaving 1 base not matched to a gene. This CDR3 comprises 14 residues. Here the CDR3 reads CASSGGLAQETQYF. CDR3 sequence (DNA): TGTGCCAGCAGTGGGGGACTAGCCCAAGAGACCCAGTACTTC.

The rearrangement links TRBV5-1 to TRBJ2-5, with D possibly matching TRBD1 (5 bases). The ends were cut back, 4 bases at V and 1 base at J, with 8 bases in the middle. The CDR3 contains 13 residues. Germline CDR1 is SGHRS and CDR2 is YFSETQ. This CDR3 reads CASSPGIQETQYF. As DNA, the CDR3 is TGCGCCAGCAGCCCAGGGATCCAAGAGACCCAGTACTTC.

The chain links TRBV28 to TRBJ1-1; D is ambiguous. Germline lookup yields CDR1 MDHEN and CDR2 SYDVKM. This CDR3 region has 14 residues. Trimming left V 6 bases short and J 2 bases short, with 13 bases between. The CDR3 is CASRGELRNTEAFF. The CDR3 DNA reads TGTGCCAGCAGGGGAGAACTTCGCAACACTGAAGCTTTCTTT.

The CDR3 bases are TGTGCCAGCAGCCGGGCCCCGCTAGCGGGAGTCGCAGATACGCAGTATTTT. Protein: CASSRAPLAGVADTQYF. The rearrangement joins TRBV28 to TRBJ2-3; TRBD2 matches 10 bases. J was trimmed by 4 bases and V by 6 bases; bases with no gene match: 13. The CDR3 has 17 amino acids. Germline loops: CDR1 MDHEN, CDR2 SYDVKM.

J is TRBJ2-7 and V is TRBV3-1 (or the pseudogene TRBV3-2); TRBD2 matches at 9 bases. The germline gives CDR1 LGHDT, CDR2 YNNKEL (reference sequence). The junction had 7 bases not matched to a gene; V was cut back by 0 bases and J by 4 bases. The CDR3 covers 16 residues. CDR3 DNA sequence: TGTGCCAGCAGCCAAGACTTTAGCGGGAGTAATTACGAGCAGTACTTC. This encodes CASSQDFSGSNYEQYF.

The genes are TRBV7-8 and TRBJ1-1; TRBD1 is a possible D gene (5 bases). From germline, CDR1 is SGHVS and CDR2 FQNEAQ. This CDR3 spans 14 amino acids. Trimming pared 6 bases from V and 12 bases from J, leaving 23 bases between. The CDR3 here is CASSYAPGVGRTFF. The CDR3 DNA follows: TGTGCCAGCAGTTACGCCCCGGGGGTTGGTCGGACTTTCTTT.

With regard to this clone: One end of the junction varies from germline; a read error may be responsible. The chain combines TRBV6-1 with TRBJ2-7; no clear D. The CDR3 totals 12 residues. Germline CDR1 MNHNS, CDR2 SASEGT. The CDR3 DNA follows: TGTGCCAGCAGTGAGTTCGCGAGGTCCTCGGACTTC. Translated: CASSEFARSSDF.

V gene TRBV5-5 combines with J gene TRBJ1-1, with TRBD1 identical over 8 bases. The trim removed 4 bases at V and 3 bases at J, leaving 2 bases unmatched. Per the germline V gene, CDR1 is SGHKS and CDR2 is YYEKEE (reference sequence). The CDR3 sequence is 13 residues long. The CDR3 DNA reads as TGTGCCAGCAGCCAGACAGGGGACACTGAAGCTTTCTTT. Translating it yields CASSQTGDTEAFF.

The gene calls are TRBV11-3 and TRBJ1-1; 8 bases align to TRBD1. Germline loops: CDR1 SGHNT, CDR2 YENEEA. CDR3 length: 15 amino acids. Trimming took 6 bases from V and 4 from J; bases not matched to a gene: 10. The DNA of the CDR3 is TGTGCCAGCAGATATGAAACAGGGGGTCCCACTGAAGCTTTCTTT. Amino acid sequence: CASRYETGGPTEAFF.

The J gene is TRBJ1-3, the V gene TRBV2, with TRBD1 identical over 7 bases. The V and J ends lost 3 bases and 7 bases, in that order; junction bases with no gene match: 6. CDR3 length: 14 amino acids. CDR1 is SNHLY, CDR2 FYNNEI, per germline. CDR3 sequence: CASSEAGGFNTIYF. CDR3 nucleotide sequence: TGTGCCAGCAGTGAGGCAGGGGGGTTCAACACCATATATTTT.

The rearrangement joins TRBV4-3 to TRBJ2-1, with 9 bases fitting TRBD2. CDR3 length: 19 residues. The ends lost 0 bases at V and 0 bases at J; junction bases unmatched: 9. Looked up from germline, CDR1 is LGHNA and CDR2 is YSLEER. The CDR3 DNA is TGCGCCAGCAGCCAAGAATTGGGACTAGCCTTTATCTCCTACAATGAGCAGTTCTTC. Amino acids: CASSQELGLAFISYNEQFF.

The chain couples TRBV14 to TRBJ1-1, with D perhaps TRBD1 (5 bases). Trimming pared 4 bases from V and 1 base from J, leaving 7 bases between. The CDR3 is 13 residues long. The V gene's germline CDR1 is SGHDN and CDR2 FVKESK. The CDR3 DNA reads as TGTGCCAGCAGCCCCACAGGGAACACTGAAGCTTTCTTT. Its translation: CASSPTGNTEAFF. The whole variable domain, remainder taken from reference TRBV14 and TRBJ1-1, is EAGVTQFPSHSVIEKGQTVTLRCDPISGHDNLYWYRRVMGKEIKFLLHFVKESKQDESGMPNNRFLAERTGGTYSTLKVQPAELEDSGVYFCASSPTGNTEAFFGQGTRLTVV.

This chain connects TRBV30 to TRBJ2-7; D is perhaps TRBD2 (6 bases). Per the germline V gene, CDR1 is GTSNPN and CDR2 is SVGIG (reference sequence). The CDR3 runs to 13 residues. V shed 1 base and J shed 4 bases, with 11 bases lying between them. CDR3 in amino acids: CAWSELGGYEQYF. The CDR3 bases are TGTGCCTGGAGTGAACTTGGGGGGTACGAGCAGTACTTC.

The rearrangement joins TRBV6-1 to TRBJ2-1, with D maybe TRBD2 (6 bases). This CDR3 region has 14 residues. Germline CDR1 is MNHNS and CDR2 is SASEGT. V lost 1 base, J lost 10 bases, and 14 bases lay in between. This chain's CDR3 is CASSEVGGEAEQFF. The CDR3 nucleotides are TGTGCCAGCAGTGAAGTGGGCGGGGAAGCCGAGCAGTTCTTC.

A remark on this clone: Other DNA sequences in the same sample also yield this CDR3. This chain uses TRBV19 with TRBJ2-7; TRBD1 aligns across 10 bases. Germline CDR1 and CDR2: LNHDA and SQIVND (reference sequence). The CDR3 has 14 residues. The ends lost 3 bases at V and 2 bases at J; junction bases unmatched: 1. The CDR3 reads CASSIGQGAYEQYF. The CDR3 coding sequence is TGTGCCAGTAGTATCGGACAGGGGGCCTACGAGCAGTACTTC. Full variable domain (remainder filled in from reference TRBV19 and TRBJ2-7): DGGITQSPKYLFRKEGQNVTLSCEQNLNHDAMYWYRQDPGQGLRLIYYSQIVNDFQKGDIAEGYSVSREKKESFPLTVTSAQKNPTAFYLCASSIGQGAYEQYFGPGTRLTVT.

The chain uses TRBV29-1 and TRBJ2-4; D is possibly TRBD2 (6 bases). V was cut by 0 bases and J by 8 bases, with 17 bases left in between. The CDR3 is 15 amino acids. The germline gives CDR1 SQVTM, CDR2 ANQGSEA. CDR3 sequence: CSVEEPRGGVDIQYF. CDR3 nucleotide sequence: TGCAGCGTTGAAGAACCACGAGGCGGGGTGGACATTCAGTACTTC.